The present entry profiles one TCR beta chain with its context. The data originate from a study of blood T cells in healthy people across ages. CDR3 length: 16 residues. Trimming took 2 bases from V and 2 from J, leaving 13 bases between them. The germline V gene encodes CDR1 MNHEY and CDR2 SMNVEV (reference sequence). Each donor gave 9 to 10 milliliters of peripheral blood. Next came a second PCR, run for roughly 6 to 11 cycles, which used a sample-barcoded 5' primer along with a J-beta primer mix. Template switching added a 12-random-nucleotide identifier to every cDNA molecule. TCRdb re-derived calls from the 5' RACE reads in MiXCR, one entry per CDR3 protein. The data show around 1,500,000 distinct CDR3 sequences, approximately 38% seen once.

J is TRBJ1-3 and V is TRBV27, with a tentative D call TRBD1 (6 bases). The receptor's source is a woman between 18 and 29 years old in good health. Sequences were obtained from blood. The CDR3 reads CASSLTLRGTGNTIYF. The CDR3 region has the DNA TGTGCCAGCAGTTTAACCCTCAGGGGAACTGGAAACACCATATATTTT.